The clone carrying this T cell receptor (beta chain) was recorded only once. This record comes from a study of blood T cell repertoires in COVID-19. Looking at the study overall: COVID-19 samples collected from the United States, Italy and Spain covered acute and convalescent phases. T cells, B-cell-depleted T cells, or PBMCs provided the cDNA or gDNA that served as material.

Authors' data handling: Amplification of reference gene primers provided the estimated nucleated cell counts. The assay was immunoSEQ multiplex PCR, and TCRdb's table has in-frame clones only and misses some. D and trimming were read from the DNA, whereas the V and J calls and clone size are those reported in that table. In the table there are approximately 86,000 clones, around four fifths of which are singletons. Between the trimmed V and J ends, which lost 1 base and 4 bases, there was a span of 11 bases. Germline V gives CDR1 LGHNA, CDR2 YSLEER. This CDR3 comprises 15 residues. Sequencing used peripheral blood. The chain links TRBV4-3 to TRBJ1-5; D unresolved. The TCR was taken from a man in his fifties or sixties with acute or convalescent COVID-19. The CDR3 sequence: CASSQVRYGNQPQHF. The DNA for the CDR3 is TGCGCCAGCAGCCAAGTTCGGTACGGGAATCAGCCCCAGCATTTT.